One T cell receptor (beta chain) is described in this entry. The sample comes from a study of CD8 T cells in Susac syndrome. CD8+ and CD4+ T cells circulating in blood were sequenced for TCR beta. The CDR3 totals 14 residues. V gave up 6 bases and J gave up 7 bases; unmatched junction bases: 6. In germline, CDR1 is MNHEY, CDR2 SMNVEV (reference sequence). Reverse transcription of 0.5 to 1 ug RNA used random hexamers. Amplification of TCR beta CDR3 by immunoSEQ multiplex PCR spanned 54 Vbeta and 13 Jbeta. In TCRdb, the immunoSEQ multiplex PCR reads were re-called with MiXCR into one record per CDR3 protein. The data show around 220,000 distinct CDR3 sequences, 80% to 95% seen once.

Sequenced sample: CD8+ T cells from PBMCs. The sequence was obtained from a human donor with multiple sclerosis. J is TRBJ1-2 and V is TRBV27; TRBD1 matches 12 bases. Written as DNA, the CDR3 is TGTGCCAGCAGCTCCGGGACAGGGGGCTTTGGCTACACCTTC. It encodes CASSSGTGGFGYTF.